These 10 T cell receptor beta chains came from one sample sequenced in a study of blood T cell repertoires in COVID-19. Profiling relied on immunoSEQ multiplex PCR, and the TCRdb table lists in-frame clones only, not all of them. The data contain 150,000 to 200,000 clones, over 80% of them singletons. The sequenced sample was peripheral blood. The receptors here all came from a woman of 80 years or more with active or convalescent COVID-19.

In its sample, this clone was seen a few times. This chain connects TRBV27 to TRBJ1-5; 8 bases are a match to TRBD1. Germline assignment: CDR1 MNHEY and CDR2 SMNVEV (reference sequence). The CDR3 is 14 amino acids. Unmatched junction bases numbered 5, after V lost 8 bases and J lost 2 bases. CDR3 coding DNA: TGTGCCAGCCGGACAGGGAAGGGCAATCAGCCCCAGCATTTT. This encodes CASRTGKGNQPQHF.

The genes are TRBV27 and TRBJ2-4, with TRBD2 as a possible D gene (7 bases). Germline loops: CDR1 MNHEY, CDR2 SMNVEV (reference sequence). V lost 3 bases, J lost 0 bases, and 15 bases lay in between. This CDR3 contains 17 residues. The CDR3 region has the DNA TGTGCCAGCAGTTTCAGGGTCGGGGGGCTAGCCAAAAACATTCAGTACTTC. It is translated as CASSFRVGGLAKNIQYF.

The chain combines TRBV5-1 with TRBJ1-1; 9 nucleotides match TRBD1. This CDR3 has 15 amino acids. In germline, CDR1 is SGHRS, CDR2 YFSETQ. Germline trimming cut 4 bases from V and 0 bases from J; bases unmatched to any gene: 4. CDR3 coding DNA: TGCGCCAGCAGCCCGGACAGGGGATTGAACACTGAAGCTTTCTTT. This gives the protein CASSPDRGLNTEAFF.

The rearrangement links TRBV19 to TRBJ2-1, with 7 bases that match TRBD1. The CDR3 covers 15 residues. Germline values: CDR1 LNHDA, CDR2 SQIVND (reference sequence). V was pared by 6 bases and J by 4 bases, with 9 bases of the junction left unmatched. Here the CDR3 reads CASRERQGLYNEQFF. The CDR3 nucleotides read TGTGCCAGTAGAGAACGACAGGGTCTATACAATGAGCAGTTCTTC.

CDR3 nucleotides: TGTGCCAGTAAACCGACAGGGGGCAACGAGCAGTACTTC. Encoded protein: CASKPTGGNEQYF. The chain joins TRBV19 to TRBJ2-7, with 10 bases fitting TRBD1. This CDR3 has 13 amino acids. Trimming at V came to 7 bases and at J to 5 bases, leaving 5 bases not matched to a gene. The germline gives CDR1 LNHDA, CDR2 SQIVND (reference sequence).

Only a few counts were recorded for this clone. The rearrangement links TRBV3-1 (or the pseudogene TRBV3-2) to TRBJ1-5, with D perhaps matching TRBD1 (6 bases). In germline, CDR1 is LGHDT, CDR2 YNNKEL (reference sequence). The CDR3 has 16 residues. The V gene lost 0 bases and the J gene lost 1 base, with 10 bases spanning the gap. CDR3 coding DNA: TGTGCCAGCAGCCAAGACCAAGGGGGAAGCAATCAGCCCCAGCATTTT. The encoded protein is CASSQDQGGSNQPQHF.

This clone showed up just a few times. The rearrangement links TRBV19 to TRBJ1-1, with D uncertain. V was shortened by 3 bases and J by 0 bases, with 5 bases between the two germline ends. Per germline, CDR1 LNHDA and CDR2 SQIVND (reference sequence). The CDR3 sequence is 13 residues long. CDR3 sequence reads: CASSIRVNTEAFF. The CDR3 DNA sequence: TGTGCCAGTAGTATTCGGGTGAACACTGAAGCTTTCTTT.

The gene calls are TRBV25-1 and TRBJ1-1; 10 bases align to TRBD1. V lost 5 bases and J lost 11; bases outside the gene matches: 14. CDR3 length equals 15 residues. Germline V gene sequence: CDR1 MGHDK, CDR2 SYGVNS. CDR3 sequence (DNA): TGTGCCAGCAGTCCGGTGGGACAGGGGTTTTTTGGGGCTTTCTTT. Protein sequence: CASSPVGQGFFGAFF.

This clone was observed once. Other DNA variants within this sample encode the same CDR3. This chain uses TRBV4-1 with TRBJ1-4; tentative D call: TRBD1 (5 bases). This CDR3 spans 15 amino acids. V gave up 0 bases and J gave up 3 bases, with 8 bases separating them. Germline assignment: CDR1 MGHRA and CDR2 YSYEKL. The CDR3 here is CASSQEGRANEKLFF. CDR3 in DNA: TGCGCCAGCAGCCAAGAAGGCAGGGCTAATGAAAAACTGTTTTTT.

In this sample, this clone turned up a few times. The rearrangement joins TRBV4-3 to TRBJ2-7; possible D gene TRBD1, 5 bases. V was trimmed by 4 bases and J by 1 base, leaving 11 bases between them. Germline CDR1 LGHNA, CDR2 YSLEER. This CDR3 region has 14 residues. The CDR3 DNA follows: TGCGCCAGCAGCCCTGACAGCTTTTCCTACGAGCAGTACTTC. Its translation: CASSPDSFSYEQYF.